Presented here are 19 T cell receptor beta chains from one specimen sequenced in a study of blood T cell repertoires in COVID-19 (dated by TCRdb to 2018 to 2021). Libraries came from the immunoSEQ multiplex PCR assay. TCRdb stores this immuneACCESS table with in-frame sequences only. Part of the clones is absent; in the studies checked, under half of the shortfall reflects unresolved V genes, and no reason is known for the rest. The sample yields more than 100,000 clones; approximately 80% were counted once. The ten largest clones add up to approximately 3.9% of the sample. Specimen: peripheral blood. These receptors were collected from a woman of 80 years or more with acute or convalescent COVID-19.

This clone was seen just once. V and J are TRBV27 and TRBJ1-1; tentatively, D is TRBD1 (6 bases). V was pared by 2 bases and J by 4 bases, with 20 bases between. CDR1 is MNHEY, CDR2 SMNVEV, per germline (reference sequence). The CDR3 is 17 residues long. The CDR3 loop is CASSLTYSTGRVTEAFF. The CDR3 DNA follows: TGTGCCAGCAGTTTAACCTACTCCACAGGGCGGGTCACTGAAGCTTTCTTT.

This rearrangement joins TRBV7-9 to TRBJ2-5, with 8 bases fitting TRBD1. V shed 5 bases and J 5 bases; nucleotides not matched to a gene: 7. Germline V gives CDR1 SEHNR, CDR2 FQNEAQ (reference sequence). This CDR3 has 14 amino acids. CDR3 nucleotide sequence: TGTGCCAGCAGCCAAGGACAGGGCGGGGAGACCCAGTACTTC. Its protein is CASSQGQGGETQYF. Together with reference TRBV7-9 and TRBJ2-5, the CDR3 gives the full variable domain: DTGVSQNPRHKITKRGQNVTFRCDPISEHNRLYWYRQTLGQGPEFLTYFQNEAQLEKSRLLSDRFSAERPKGSFSTLEIQRTEQGDSAMYLCASSQGQGGETQYFGPGTRLLVL.

This chain connects TRBV3-1 (or the pseudogene TRBV3-2) to TRBJ1-1; D possibly corresponds to TRBD1 (5 bases). The CDR3 loop spans 14 amino acids. V dropped 3 bases and J dropped 5 bases, with 13 bases sitting between them. Germline V gene data show CDR1 as LGHDT and CDR2 as YNNKEL (reference sequence). The CDR3 DNA reads as TGTGCCAGCAGCCAGACCAGGGTTTTAACTGAAGCTTTCTTT. Its protein product is CASSQTRVLTEAFF.

This clone was observed once. This chain links TRBV24-1 with TRBJ2-1, with TRBD1 matching over 11 bases. The V and J ends lost 4 bases and 8 bases, in that order; junction bases with no gene match: 9. Germline-derived CDR1 and CDR2 are KGHDR and SFDVKD. The CDR3 has 16 residues. Here the CDR3 DNA reads TGTGCCACCAGTGACCACGGGACAGGGGGTGTCGATGAGCAGTTCTTC. Translation gives CATSDHGTGGVDEQFF.

This clone came up a few times. This chain uses TRBV5-4 with TRBJ2-3; TRBD2 is a possible D gene (5 bases). The V end was cut by 3 bases, the J end by 0 bases, with 11 bases between. The CDR3 totals 15 residues. Per germline, CDR1 SGHNT and CDR2 YYREEE (reference sequence). The CDR3 DNA follows: TGTGCCAGCAGCTCTAGCACCCCTAGCACAGATACGCAGTATTTT. It is translated as CASSSSTPSTDTQYF.

This sequence joins TRBV10-1 and TRBJ2-7, with 9 nucleotides matching TRBD2. The CDR3 consists of 16 residues. Germline values: CDR1 WNHNN, CDR2 SYGVQD (reference sequence). The V gene end was trimmed by 5 bases and the J gene end by 0 bases; junction bases not matched to a gene: 8. The DNA of the CDR3 is TGCGCCAGCAGTCCTTCTTGCGGGAGGGCCTCCTACGAGCAGTACTTC. Residues: CASSPSCGRASYEQYF.

V gene TRBV10-3 combines with J gene TRBJ2-7, with D maybe TRBD2 (6 bases). V was cut by 0 bases and J by 6 bases, with 15 bases left in between. Germline CDR1 ENHRY, CDR2 SYGVKD. This CDR3 has 15 amino acids. The CDR3 sequence is CAISESRGPVTEQYF. In DNA, the CDR3 is TGTGCCATCAGTGAGTCGCGGGGACCCGTCACCGAGCAGTACTTC.

The chain joins TRBV9 to TRBJ1-2; perhaps TRBD1 as D (5 bases). CDR3 length: 16 amino acids. Trimming took off 0 bases at V and 7 bases at J, with 19 bases between the two ends. Germline V gene sequence: CDR1 SGDLS, CDR2 YYNGEE. The CDR3 nucleotides are TGTGCCAGCAGCGTAGCCCCACAACTCAGGGCTGCTGGCTACACCTTC. Its translation: CASSVAPQLRAAGYTF.

The rearrangement links TRBV5-4 to TRBJ1-1; D is possibly TRBD1 (5 bases). The V gene lost 3 bases and the J gene lost 9 bases, with 15 bases spanning the gap. Germline CDR1 SGHNT, CDR2 YYREEE (reference sequence). The CDR3 spans 13 residues. The CDR3 coding sequence is TGTGCCAGCAGCTCCCTGGGGGGGGAAAAAGCTTTCTTT. Its protein is CASSSLGGEKAFF.

This clone occurred a few times. This sequence joins TRBV28 and TRBJ1-1, with 8 positions matching TRBD1. Looked up from germline, CDR1 is MDHEN and CDR2 is SYDVKM. Trimming at V came to 2 bases and at J to 10 bases, leaving 9 bases not matched to a gene. The CDR3 is 14 amino acids. The CDR3 sequence is CASSLVGQGGTAFF. In DNA, the CDR3 is TGTGCCAGCAGTTTAGTTGGACAGGGCGGAACAGCTTTCTTT.

The chain uses TRBV3-1 (or the pseudogene TRBV3-2) and TRBJ2-7; TRBD2 matches at 11 bases. The ends lost 3 bases at V and 4 bases at J; junction bases unmatched: 2. CDR3 length: 14 residues. Looked up from germline, CDR1 is LGHDT and CDR2 is YNNKEL (reference sequence). For the CDR3, the DNA is TGTGCCAGCAGCCAGGGACTAGCGGTGTACGAGCAGTACTTC. It codes for CASSQGLAVYEQYF.

The V and J genes are TRBV19 and TRBJ2-6; 11 bases map to TRBD1. Germline V lookup: CDR1 LNHDA, CDR2 SQIVND (reference sequence). CDR3 length equals 18 residues. After removal of 5 bases from V and 4 bases from J, the junction contained 10 bases not matched to a gene. CDR3 in DNA: TGTGCCAGTAGTCCACGGACAGGGGGCGCATCCGGGGCCAACGTCCTGACTTTC. Its protein product is CASSPRTGGASGANVLTF.

This chain links TRBV7-2 with TRBJ2-1, with D possibly TRBD2 on 6 matching bases. The CDR3 sequence is 17 residues long. V gave up 7 bases and J gave up 10 bases, with 29 bases separating them. Germline values: CDR1 SGHTA, CDR2 FQGNSA. This CDR3 is CASMGEEYGGPRGEQFF. The CDR3 DNA is TGTGCCAGCATGGGGGAGGAATATGGCGGTCCCCGGGGAGAGCAGTTCTTC.

This clone was observed a single time. This chain uses TRBV28 with TRBJ2-1; 8 nucleotides align to TRBD2. This CDR3 has 15 amino acids. Looked up from germline, CDR1 is MDHEN and CDR2 is SYDVKM. J lost 6 bases, V lost 6 bases, and 10 bases had no gene match. CDR3 DNA sequence: TGTGCCAGCAGGACCCTGGCTAGCGGGCGCAATGAGCAGTTCTTC. Translating it yields CASRTLASGRNEQFF.

The chain is built from TRBV5-1 and TRBJ1-6, with D possibly being TRBD1 (6 bases). Germline loops: CDR1 SGHRS, CDR2 YFSETQ. V was cut by 0 bases and J by 7 bases, with 11 bases left in between. This CDR3 contains 15 residues. CDR3 DNA: TGCGCCAGCAGCTTGGAAGGGGGTAGGAATTCACCCCTCCACTTT. It specifies CASSLEGGRNSPLHF. Combining the CDR3 with reference TRBV5-1 and TRBJ1-6 gives the whole variable domain KAGVTQTPRYLIKTRGQQVTLSCSPISGHRSVSWYQQTPGQGLQFLFEYFSETQRNKGNFPGRFSGRQFSNSRSEMNVSTLELGDSALYLCASSLEGGRNSPLHFGNGTRLTVT.

The chain employs TRBV10-3 and TRBJ1-2, with 7 positions matching TRBD1. This CDR3 is built from 14 residues. V gave up 6 bases and J gave up 5 bases; unmatched junction bases: 9. Germline V gene lookup returns CDR1 ENHRY and CDR2 SYGVKD. The CDR3 is CAIRSGQRDYGYTF. The CDR3 nucleotides are TGTGCCATCAGATCGGGACAGCGAGATTATGGCTACACCTTC.

This chain joins TRBV10-2 and TRBJ2-2; 7 bases align to TRBD1. In germline, CDR1 is WSHSY, CDR2 SAAADI. This CDR3 comprises 16 residues. Germline trimming cut 0 bases from V and 4 bases from J; bases unmatched to any gene: 5. CDR3 in DNA: TGCGCCAGCAGTGAGTCGTTGGCAGGGGGCACCGGGGAGCTGTTTTTT. The encoded protein is CASSESLAGGTGELFF.

In regard to this clone: A junction end diverges from the germline sequence, so it may reflect a read error. The rearrangement uses TRBV6-1 and TRBJ1-4; TRBD1 agrees at 10 bases. The germline gives CDR1 MNHNS, CDR2 SASEGT. The CDR3 has 16 residues. CDR3 nucleotides: TGTGCCAGCAGTAAAGCGACAGGGGGCGTTTATGAAAAACTGTTTTTT. Translated, it gives CASSKATGGVYEKLFF.

This chain joins TRBV27 and TRBJ2-7; the D gene is possibly TRBD2 (7 bases). Trimming cost V 6 bases and J 2 bases, with 14 bases left between them. The CDR3 loop spans 14 amino acids. CDR1 MNHEY and CDR2 SMNVEV come from the germline V gene (reference sequence). CDR3 in DNA: TGTGCCAGCAGGGTCTGGGGGGGCACCTACGAGCAGTACTTC. Protein product: CASRVWGGTYEQYF.